This is a list of T cell receptor beta chains from one sample in a study of a mutant IDH1 vaccine in newly diagnosed glioma. The protocol was immunoSEQ multiplex PCR, while the TCRdb copy is restricted to in-frame clones and leaves out a portion. The sample lists roughly 34,000 clones, 90% seen once, with 5.1% in the top ten. These TCRs are of unknown antigen specificity. Sample: PBMCs, taken from a glioma patient whose treatment included an IDH1 peptide vaccine. The receptors stem from a woman in her thirties or forties with glioma. Both conserved end residues are part of each CDR3. D genes are given only for firm matches. Part of the rows lack a size; the others show once, few, many or a class for expanded clones.

CDR3,DNA,length,D,V,J,size
CASSEDRDGYTF,TGTGCCAGCAGTGAAGACAGGGATGGCTACACCTTC,12,TRBD1,TRBV6-5,TRBJ1-2,.
CASSLAAGGDTDTQYF,TGTGCCAGCAGCTTAGCCGCGGGGGGGGACACAGATACGCAGTATTTT,16,TRBD2,TRBV7-2,TRBJ2-3,.
CASSQDLGQVNTEAFF,TGTGCCAGCAGCCAAGATTTGGGACAGGTGAACACTGAAGCTTTCTTT,16,TRBD1,TRBV14,TRBJ1-1,.
CASSDWDAREKLFF,TGCGCCAGCAGCGATTGGGACGCTCGGGAAAAACTGTTTTTT,14,.,TRBV5-1,TRBJ1-4,.
CASSPTGTGGATFF,TGCGCCAGCAGCCCAACGGGGACAGGGGGCGCCACTTTCTTT,14,TRBD1,TRBV5-1,TRBJ1-1,once
CASSTRTDYSNQPQHF,TGCGCCAGCAGCACACGGACGGACTATAGCAATCAGCCCCAGCATTTT,16,.,TRBV4-1,TRBJ1-5,.
CASSESRGLQFF,TGTGCCAGCAGTGAAAGTCGGGGCCTGCAGTTCTTC,12,.,TRBV25-1,TRBJ2-1,.
CASKVPGQKNTEAFF,TGCGCCAGCAAGGTACCGGGACAGAAGAACACTGAAGCTTTCTTT,15,TRBD1,TRBV5-1,TRBJ1-1,.
CASSQEGARTTGELFF,TGTGCCAGCAGCCAAGAGGGGGCCAGAACTACCGGGGAGCTGTTTTTT,16,.,TRBV14,TRBJ2-2,.
CASSERGYQPQHF,TGTGCCAGCAGTGAAAGAGGTTATCAGCCCCAGCATTTT,13,.,TRBV6-1,TRBJ1-5,.
CASSQGSNSNQPQHF,TGTGCCAGCAGCCAAGGATCAAACAGCAATCAGCCCCAGCATTTT,15,.,TRBV4-2,TRBJ1-5,.
CASSFDATYNSPLHF,TGTGCCAGCAGTTTCGACGCCACTTATAATTCACCCCTCCACTTT,15,.,TRBV28,TRBJ1-6,.
CASSLSLGTGGQPQHF,TGTGCCAGCAGTTTATCTTTAGGGACAGGGGGGCAGCCCCAGCATTTT,16,TRBD1,TRBV27,TRBJ1-5,.
CASSYVSGRATDTQYF,TGTGCCAGCAGTTACGTAAGCGGGAGGGCCACAGATACGCAGTATTTT,16,TRBD2,TRBV6-5,TRBJ2-3,once
CASSKSKGLTTNEKLFF,TGTGCCAGCAGCAAATCAAAGGGATTAACAACTAATGAAAAACTGTTTTTT,17,.,TRBV21-1,TRBJ1-4,.
CASGGVSGNTIYF,TGTGCCAGCGGAGGGGTCTCCGGAAACACCATATATTTT,13,.,TRBV19,TRBJ1-3,.
CASSLGQGGDQPQHF,TGTGCCAGCAGCTTGGGACAGGGAGGTGATCAGCCCCAGCATTTT,15,TRBD1,TRBV7-9,TRBJ1-5,.
CASSLLETQYF,TGTGCCAGCAGCCTGTTGGAGACCCAGTACTTC,11,.,TRBV14,TRBJ2-5,.
CASSAGGARGNEKLFF,TGTGCCAGCAGTGCTGGGGGAGCAAGGGGGAATGAAAAACTGTTTTTT,16,.,TRBV25-1,TRBJ1-4,once
CASKLTGASNQPQHF,TGTGCCAGCAAACTGACAGGGGCGAGCAATCAGCCCCAGCATTTT,15,TRBD1,TRBV28,TRBJ1-5,.
CASSLSWSPDTQYF,TGTGCCAGCAGTTTATCTTGGAGTCCAGATACGCAGTATTTT,14,.,TRBV27,TRBJ2-3,.
CSAADREEDGYTF,TGCAGCGCAGCCGACAGGGAAGAGGATGGCTACACCTTC,13,TRBD1,TRBV29-1,TRBJ1-2,.
CASIQGTGYEKLFF,TGTGCCAGCATTCAAGGGACAGGTTATGAAAAACTGTTTTTT,14,TRBD1,TRBV6-6,TRBJ1-4,.
CASSQKGFEGAAGANVLTF,TGTGCCAGCAGCCAGAAAGGGTTTGAGGGGGCGGCAGGGGCCAACGTCCTGACTTTC,19,TRBD1,TRBV4-2,TRBJ2-6,.
CASSKTGLANTGELFF,TGTGCCAGCAGTAAGACGGGACTAGCGAACACCGGGGAGCTGTTTTTT,16,TRBD2,TRBV2,TRBJ2-2,.
CASSLGGPYGYTF,TGTGCCAGCAGCTTAGGAGGGCCCTATGGCTACACCTTC,13,.,TRBV7-2,TRBJ1-2,.
CASSQEIQGMAEKLFF,TGTGCCAGCAGCCAAGAAATACAGGGGATGGCTGAAAAACTGTTTTTT,16,TRBD1,TRBV14,TRBJ1-4,.